The sample holds a few counts of the clone carrying this T cell receptor (beta chain). The antigen remains undetermined. A junction end diverges from the germline sequence, so it may reflect a read error. Primers included in the PCR were 60 Vbeta and 13 Jbeta primers. Generated by immunoSEQ multiplex PCR, the TCRdb table keeps only in-frame clones and is missing some. In the table there are some 140,000 clones, 78% of which are singletons. This entry belongs to a study of cytomegalovirus exposure and HLA in healthy donors. There are 11 residues in the CDR3. In germline, CDR1 is SEHNR, CDR2 FQNEAQ (reference sequence). Overall study findings and caveats: In vitro data verified three CMV-associated chains as specific for CMV antigens.

The genes are TRBV7-9 and TRBJ1-2; D uncertain. The sample taken for sequencing was PBMCs. This TCR was recovered from a woman between 18 and 30 years old in good health and CMV-seronegative. CDR3 amino acids: CSSSQSGGYTF. As DNA, the CDR3 is TGTTCCAGCAGCCAGTCGGGGGGCTACACCTTC.